This note documents a single T cell receptor (beta chain) sequence. During cDNA synthesis, UMIs that each contained a 6-nucleotide sample barcode were added by means of template switching. No DNA is given; TCRdb re-called the 5' RACE reads and lists each CDR3 protein once. Recorded here are a few hundred thousand distinct CDR3 sequences; the top ten clones represent 2.6%. The data originate from a study of monozygotic twins with inflammatory bowel disease. The sequence derives from a human donor with ulcerative colitis or Crohn's disease, or a healthy co-twin of an affected twin (not recorded which). The sample taken for sequencing was blood.

The CDR3 reads CASRDRGATNEKLFF. V gene TRBV2 combines with J gene TRBJ1-4; absent DNA, TCRdb's TRBD1 call cannot be checked. Germline CDR1 and CDR2: SNHLY and FYNNEI. The CDR3 has 15 residues.